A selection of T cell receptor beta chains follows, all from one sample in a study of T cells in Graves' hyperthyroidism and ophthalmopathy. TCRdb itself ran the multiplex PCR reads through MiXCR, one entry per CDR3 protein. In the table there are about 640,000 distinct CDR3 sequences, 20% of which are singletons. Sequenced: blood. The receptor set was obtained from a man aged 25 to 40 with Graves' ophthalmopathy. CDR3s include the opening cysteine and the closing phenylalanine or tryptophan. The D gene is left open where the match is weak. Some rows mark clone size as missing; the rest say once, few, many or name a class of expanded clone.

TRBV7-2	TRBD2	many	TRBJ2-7	CASGASGTGEQYF	TGTGCCAGCGGGGCTAGCGGGACGGGGGAGCAGTACTTC
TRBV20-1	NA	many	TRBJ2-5	CSAVGSQETQYF	TGCAGTGCGGTCGGCAGCCAAGAGACCCAGTACTTC
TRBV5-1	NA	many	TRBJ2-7	CASSSRDPINHEQYF	TGCGCCAGCAGCTCCCGGGACCCAATTAACCACGAGCAGTACTTC
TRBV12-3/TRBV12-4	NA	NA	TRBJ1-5	CASRSGGSSNQPQHF	TGTGCCAGCAGATCAGGAGGGAGTAGCAATCAGCCCCAGCATTTT
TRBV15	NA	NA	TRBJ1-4	CATSRDRGNEKLFF	TGTGCCACCAGCAGAGACAGGGGTAATGAAAAACTGTTTTTT
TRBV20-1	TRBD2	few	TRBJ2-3	CSAPGTSGRATDTQYF	TGCAGTGCTCCCGGGACTAGCGGGAGGGCCACAGATACGCAGTATTTT
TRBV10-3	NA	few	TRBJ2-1	CAVGTYYNEQFF	TGTGCCGTCGGGACCTACTACAATGAGCAGTTCTTC
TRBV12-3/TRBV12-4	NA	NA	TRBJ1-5	CASSFSVGEPQHF	TGTGCCAGCAGTTTTAGTGTAGGAGAGCCCCAGCATTTT
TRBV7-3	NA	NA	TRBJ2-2	CASSFTSSAHGELFF	TGTGCCAGCAGCTTCACTAGCTCTGCCCACGGGGAGCTGTTTTTT
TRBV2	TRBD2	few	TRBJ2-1	CASSGGLAGGEQFF	TGTGCCAGCAGTGGGGGACTAGCGGGGGGTGAGCAGTTCTTC
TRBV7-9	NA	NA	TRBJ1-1	CASSPSTGTSNTEAFF	TGTGCCAGCAGCCCCAGCACGGGGACTTCGAACACTGAAGCTTTCTTT
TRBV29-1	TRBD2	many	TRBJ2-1	CSVSGSFTPAGLSDEQFF	TGCAGCGTTTCCGGCAGCTTTACGCCAGCGGGACTAAGCGATGAGCAGTTCTTC
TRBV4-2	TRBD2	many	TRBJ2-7	CASSQGSSGIYEQYF	TGTGCCAGCAGCCAAGGATCTAGCGGGATCTACGAGCAGTACTTC
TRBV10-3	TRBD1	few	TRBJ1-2	CAISDLPGQKASNYGYTF	TGTGCCATCAGTGACCTACCGGGACAGAAGGCATCTAACTATGGCTACACCTTC
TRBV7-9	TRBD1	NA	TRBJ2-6	CASSSPSDRAGANVLTF	TGTGCCAGCAGCTCCCCATCGGACAGGGCCGGGGCCAACGTCCTGACTTTC
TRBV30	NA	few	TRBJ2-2	CAWRGSMNTGELFF	TGTGCCTGGAGGGGGAGCATGAACACCGGGGAGCTGTTTTTT
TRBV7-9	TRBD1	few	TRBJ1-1	CASSLEGAAPQAFF	TGTGCCAGCAGCTTAGAGGGGGCCGCCCCGCAAGCTTTCTTT
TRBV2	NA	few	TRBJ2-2	CASGLATNTGELFF	TGTGCCAGCGGGCTAGCGACAAACACCGGGGAGCTGTTTTTT
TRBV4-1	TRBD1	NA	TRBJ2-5	CASSQDVGQGTETQYF	TGCGCCAGCAGCCAAGATGTGGGACAGGGGACAGAGACCCAGTACTTC
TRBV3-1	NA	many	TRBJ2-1	CASSPRRGMRHWAEQFF	TGTGCCAGCAGCCCCAGGCGCGGGATGAGGCACTGGGCTGAGCAGTTCTTC
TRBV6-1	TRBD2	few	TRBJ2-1	CAGSDFSGRASYNEQFF	TGTGCCGGCAGTGATTTTAGCGGGAGGGCTTCCTACAATGAGCAGTTCTTC
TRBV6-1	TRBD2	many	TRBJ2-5	CASRLSGRAWETQYF	TGTGCCAGCAGGTTGAGCGGGAGGGCCTGGGAGACCCAGTACTTC
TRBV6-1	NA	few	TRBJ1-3	CASSTQGLGSSGNTIYF	TGTGCCAGCAGTACACAGGGACTAGGAAGCTCTGGAAACACCATATATTTT
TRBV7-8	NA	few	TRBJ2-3	CASSLFRATRGRLDTQYF	TGTGCCAGCAGCTTATTTAGGGCCACCAGGGGTCGTTTAGATACGCAGTATTTT
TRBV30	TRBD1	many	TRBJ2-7	CAWTGGRRYEQYF	TGTGCCTGGACAGGGGGCCGCCGGTACGAGCAGTACTTC
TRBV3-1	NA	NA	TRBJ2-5	CASSQDRGQRETQYF	TGTGCCAGCAGCCAAGATCGCGGACAGCGGGAGACCCAGTACTTC
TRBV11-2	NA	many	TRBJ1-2	CASSEGFYGYTF	TGTGCCAGCAGCGAGGGCTTCTATGGCTACACCTTC
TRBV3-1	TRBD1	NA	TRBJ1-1	CASSLPPDRGGIAFF	TGTGCCAGCAGCCTCCCGCCCGACAGGGGCGGGATTGCTTTCTTT
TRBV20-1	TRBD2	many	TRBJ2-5	CSARAPLAGVRETQYF	TGCAGTGCTAGAGCCCCCCTGGCGGGAGTGCGGGAGACCCAGTACTTC
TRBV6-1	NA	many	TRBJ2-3	CASSPRKTDTQYF	TGTGCCAGCAGTCCCCGTAAGACAGATACGCAGTATTTT
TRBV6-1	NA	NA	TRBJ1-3	CASSGNRAGNTIYF	TGTGCCAGCAGTGGAAACAGGGCTGGAAACACCATATATTTT
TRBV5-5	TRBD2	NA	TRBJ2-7	CASSLSEILAVSYEQYF	TGTGCCAGCAGCTTGTCCGAAATACTAGCGGTCTCCTACGAGCAGTACTTC
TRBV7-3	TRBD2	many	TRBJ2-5	CASSPTSGTRAQYF	TGTGCCAGCAGCCCCACTAGCGGGACCCGGGCCCAGTACTTC
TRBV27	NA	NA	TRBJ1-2	CASSFLDGRAKYGYTF	TGTGCCAGCAGTTTCTTGGATGGCAGGGCAAAGTATGGCTACACCTTC
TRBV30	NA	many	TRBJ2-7	CAWSNTGIEQYF	TGTGCCTGGAGTAACACAGGGATCGAGCAGTACTTC
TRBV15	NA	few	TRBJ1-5	CATSSGVQPQHF	TGTGCCACCAGCAGTGGCGTACAGCCCCAGCATTTT
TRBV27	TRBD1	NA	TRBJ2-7	CASSLGTGASEQYF	TGTGCCAGCAGTTTAGGGACAGGGGCGTCCGAGCAGTACTTC
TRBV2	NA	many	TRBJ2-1	CASSASFEQFF	TGTGCCAGCAGTGCTAGTTTTGAGCAGTTCTTC
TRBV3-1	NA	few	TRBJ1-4	CASSRLGQPPPANEKLFF	TGTGCCAGCAGCCGACTGGGACAACCTCCGCCAGCTAATGAAAAACTGTTTTTT
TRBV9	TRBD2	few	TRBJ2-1	CASNAETSGTPYNEQFF	TGTGCCAGCAACGCCGAGACTAGCGGGACCCCCTACAATGAGCAGTTCTTC
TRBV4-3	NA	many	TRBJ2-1	CASSQEASRYNEQFF	TGCGCCAGCAGCCAAGAGGCTAGCAGATACAATGAGCAGTTCTTC
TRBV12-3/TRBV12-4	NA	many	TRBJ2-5	CASSLGFVGTETQYF	TGTGCCAGCAGTTTAGGGTTCGTGGGAACTGAGACCCAGTACTTC
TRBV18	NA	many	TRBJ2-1	CASSPERATYNEQFF	TGTGCCAGCTCACCAGAGCGGGCCACCTACAATGAGCAGTTCTTC
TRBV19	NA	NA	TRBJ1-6	CARQGRDSPLHF	TGTGCCAGACAGGGACGGGATTCACCCCTCCACTTT
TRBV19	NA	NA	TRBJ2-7	CASSASSPPYEQYF	TGTGCCAGTAGCGCCTCTTCTCCTCCCTACGAGCAGTACTTC
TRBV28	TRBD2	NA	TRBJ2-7	CASSYLSGNYEQYF	TGTGCCAGCAGTTACCTTAGCGGGAACTACGAGCAGTACTTC
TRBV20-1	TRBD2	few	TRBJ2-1	CSTAAGAVEQFF	TGCTCAACGGCCGCGGGAGCGGTTGAGCAGTTCTTC